This T cell receptor (beta chain) was obtained from a study of tumor-infiltrating lymphocytes in localized non-small cell lung cancer. Study outcomes and limitations: Tumors had more T cell infiltration than uninvolved lung, per TCRbeta sequencing and CD3 counts.

Libraries were prepared by immunoSEQ multiplex PCR; TCRdb keeps only in-frame clonotypes and omits some of them. The sample has approximately 9,900 clones, 60% to 80% seen once; the top ten hold around 20%. On this clone itself: The antigen is unknown.

Sequenced input: lung tumor tissue. This TCR came from a human donor with non-small cell lung cancer.

DNA for the CDR3: TGTGCCACCAGCAGGTCGACAGGGTATCGAGCTTTCTTT. Translating it yields CATSRSTGYRAFF. The chain recombines TRBV15 with TRBJ1-1, with TRBD1 identical over 7 bases. With 3 bases clipped from V and 10 bases from J, the junction kept 8 bases outside the gene matches. This CDR3 region has 13 residues. From germline, CDR1 is LNHNV and CDR2 YYDKDF (reference sequence).